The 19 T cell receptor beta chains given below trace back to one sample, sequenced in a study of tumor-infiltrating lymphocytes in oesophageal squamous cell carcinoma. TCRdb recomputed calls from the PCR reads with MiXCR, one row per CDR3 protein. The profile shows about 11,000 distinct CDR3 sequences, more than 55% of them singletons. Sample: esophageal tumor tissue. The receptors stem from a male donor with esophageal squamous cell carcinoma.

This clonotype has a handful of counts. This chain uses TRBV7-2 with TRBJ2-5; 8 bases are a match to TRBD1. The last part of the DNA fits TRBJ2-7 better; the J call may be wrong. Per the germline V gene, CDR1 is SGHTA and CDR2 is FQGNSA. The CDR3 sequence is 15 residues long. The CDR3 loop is CASSRTGGSSYEQYF. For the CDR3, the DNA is TGTGCCAGCAGCCGAACAGGGGGTTCCTCCTACGAGCAGTACTTC.

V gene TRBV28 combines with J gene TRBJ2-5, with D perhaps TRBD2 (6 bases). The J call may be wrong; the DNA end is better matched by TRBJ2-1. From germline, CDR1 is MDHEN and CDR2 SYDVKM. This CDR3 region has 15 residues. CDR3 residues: CASSLGGGVSNEQFF. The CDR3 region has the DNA TGTGCCAGCAGTTTAGGGGGAGGAGTAAGCAATGAGCAGTTCTTC.

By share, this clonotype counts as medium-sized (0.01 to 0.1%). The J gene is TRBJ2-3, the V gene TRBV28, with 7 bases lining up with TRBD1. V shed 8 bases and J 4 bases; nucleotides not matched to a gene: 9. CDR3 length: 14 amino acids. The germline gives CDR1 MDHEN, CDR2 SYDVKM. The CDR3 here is CASLGTVIADTQYF. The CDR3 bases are TGTGCCAGCCTCGGGACAGTTATAGCAGATACGCAGTATTTT. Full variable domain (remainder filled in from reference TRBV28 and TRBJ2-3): DVKVTQSSRYLVKRTGEKVFLECVQDMDHENMFWYRQDPGLGLRLIYFSYDVKMKEKGDIPEGYSVSREKKERFSLILESASTNQTSMYLCASLGTVIADTQYFGPGTRLTVL.

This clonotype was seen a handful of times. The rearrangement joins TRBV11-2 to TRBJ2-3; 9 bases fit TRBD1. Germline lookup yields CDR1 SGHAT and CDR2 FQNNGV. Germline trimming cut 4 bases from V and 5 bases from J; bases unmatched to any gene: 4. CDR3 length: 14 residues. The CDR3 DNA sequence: TGTGCCAGCAGCTGGGGACAGGGTCAAGATACGCAGTATTTT. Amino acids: CASSWGQGQDTQYF.

The CDR3 sequence: CASSTGLDYEQFF. The CDR3 DNA reads TGTGCCAGCAGCACCGGACTAGACTATGAGCAGTTCTTC. V usage is TRBV7-2 and J usage is TRBJ2-5; TRBD2 agrees at 7 bases. The DNA end favors TRBJ2-1, so the J call may be wrong. The CDR3 totals 13 residues. Germline lookup yields CDR1 SGHTA and CDR2 FQGNSA.

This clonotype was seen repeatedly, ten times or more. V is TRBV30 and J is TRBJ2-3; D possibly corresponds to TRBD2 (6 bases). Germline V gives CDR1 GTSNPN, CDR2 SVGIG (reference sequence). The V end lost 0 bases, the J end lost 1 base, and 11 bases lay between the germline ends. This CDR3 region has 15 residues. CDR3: CAWSVGTGGTDTQYF. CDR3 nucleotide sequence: TGTGCCTGGAGTGTGGGGACGGGAGGCACAGATACGCAGTATTTT.

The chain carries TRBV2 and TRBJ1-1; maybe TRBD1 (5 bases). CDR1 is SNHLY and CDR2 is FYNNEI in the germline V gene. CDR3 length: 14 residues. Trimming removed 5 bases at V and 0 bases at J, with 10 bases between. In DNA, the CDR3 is TGTGCCAGCAGTCAACAGGCCATGAACACTGAAGCTTTCTTT. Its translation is CASSQQAMNTEAFF.

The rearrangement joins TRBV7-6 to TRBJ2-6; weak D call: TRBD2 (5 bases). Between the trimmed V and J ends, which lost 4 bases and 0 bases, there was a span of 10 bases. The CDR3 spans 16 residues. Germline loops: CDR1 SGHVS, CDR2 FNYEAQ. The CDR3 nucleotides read TGTGCCAGCAGCTCTACTAGGGCCTCTGGGGCCAACGTCCTGACTTTC. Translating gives CASSSTRASGANVLTF.

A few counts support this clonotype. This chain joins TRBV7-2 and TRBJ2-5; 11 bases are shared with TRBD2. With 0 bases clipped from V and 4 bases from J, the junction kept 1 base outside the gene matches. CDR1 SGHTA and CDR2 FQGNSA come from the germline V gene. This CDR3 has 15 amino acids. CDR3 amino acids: CASSLATSGGETQYF. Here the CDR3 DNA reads TGTGCCAGCAGCTTAGCAACTAGCGGGGGAGAGACCCAGTACTTC.

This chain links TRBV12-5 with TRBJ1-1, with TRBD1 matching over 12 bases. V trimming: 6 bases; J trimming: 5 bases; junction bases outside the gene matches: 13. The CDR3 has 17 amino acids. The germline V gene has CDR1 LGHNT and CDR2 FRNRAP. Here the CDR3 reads CASGDAGTGGSITEAFF. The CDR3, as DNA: TGTGCTAGTGGCGACGCCGGGACAGGGGGCTCGATTACTGAAGCTTTCTTT.

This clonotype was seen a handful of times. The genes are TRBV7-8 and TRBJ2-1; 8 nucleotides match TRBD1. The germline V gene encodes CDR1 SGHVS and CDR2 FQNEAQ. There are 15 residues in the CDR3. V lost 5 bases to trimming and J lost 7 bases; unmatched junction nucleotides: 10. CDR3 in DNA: TGTGCCAGCAGCCTAATACCGGGACAGGCGAATGAGCAGTTCTTC. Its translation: CASSLIPGQANEQFF.

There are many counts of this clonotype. CDR3 DNA: TGTGCCAGTAGTAGGACAGGGGGTGGGAATGAGCAGTTCTTC. This translates into CASSRTGGGNEQFF. The chain carries TRBV19 and TRBJ2-1; 10 bases align to TRBD1. This CDR3 has 14 residues. Trimming took 4 bases from V and 7 from J; bases not matched to a gene: 4. Germline CDR1 LNHDA, CDR2 SQIVND (reference sequence).

CDR3 protein: CATSDRVAGDQETQYF. DNA for the CDR3: TGTGCCACCAGTGATCGGGTAGCGGGGGATCAAGAGACCCAGTACTTC. This chain links TRBV24-1 with TRBJ2-5; 9 positions agree with TRBD2. CDR3 length: 16 residues. Germline assignment: CDR1 KGHDR and CDR2 SFDVKD. V was pared by 3 bases and J by 2 bases, with 6 bases of the junction left unmatched.

The CDR3 spells CASSALGGGNEQFF. DNA of the CDR3: TGCGCCAGCAGTGCCCTTGGGGGGGGCAATGAGCAGTTCTTC. This chain uses TRBV10-1 with TRBJ2-1, with 7 nucleotides matching TRBD2. The CDR3 extends over 14 amino acids. With 4 bases clipped from V and 6 bases from J, the junction kept 6 bases outside the gene matches. From germline, CDR1 is WNHNN and CDR2 SYGVQD (reference sequence).

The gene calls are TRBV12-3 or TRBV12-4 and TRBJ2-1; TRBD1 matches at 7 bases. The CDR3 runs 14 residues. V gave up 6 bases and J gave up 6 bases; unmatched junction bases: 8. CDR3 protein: CASSGPQGRNEQFF. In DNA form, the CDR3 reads TGTGCCAGCAGCGGCCCACAGGGGCGCAATGAGCAGTTCTTC.

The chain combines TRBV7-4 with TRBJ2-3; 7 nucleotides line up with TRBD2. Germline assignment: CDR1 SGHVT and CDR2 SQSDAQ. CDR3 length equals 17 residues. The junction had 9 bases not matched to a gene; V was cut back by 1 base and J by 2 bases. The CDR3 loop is CASSLVGGGSLTDTQYF. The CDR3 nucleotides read TGTGCCAGCAGCTTAGTTGGCGGCGGGAGCCTCACAGATACGCAGTATTTT.

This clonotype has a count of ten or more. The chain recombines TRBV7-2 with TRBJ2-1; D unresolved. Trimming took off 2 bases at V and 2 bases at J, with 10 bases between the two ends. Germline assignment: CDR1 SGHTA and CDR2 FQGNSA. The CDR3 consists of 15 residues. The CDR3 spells CASSLYSGTYNEQFF. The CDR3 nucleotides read TGTGCCAGCAGCTTATACTCCGGAACCTACAATGAGCAGTTCTTC.

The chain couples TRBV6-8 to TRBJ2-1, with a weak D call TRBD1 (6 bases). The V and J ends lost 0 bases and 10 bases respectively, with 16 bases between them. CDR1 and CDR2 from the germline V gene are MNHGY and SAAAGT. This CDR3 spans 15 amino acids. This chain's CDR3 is CASSYSRTGSKEQFF. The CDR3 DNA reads TGTGCCAGCAGTTACTCCCGAACAGGGTCAAAAGAGCAGTTCTTC.

This chain's CDR3 is CASSLSLIRELFF. CDR3 sequence (DNA): TGTGCCAGCAGCTTAAGTTTGATCAGGGAGCTGTTTTTT. V and J are TRBV7-9 and TRBJ2-2; D unresolved. The ends were cut back, 2 bases at V and 9 bases at J, with 10 bases in the middle. The CDR3 loop spans 13 amino acids. Germline CDR1 reads SEHNR; CDR2 reads FQNEAQ (reference sequence).